A selection of T cell receptor beta chains follows, all from one sample in a study of T cells after posttransplantation cyclophosphamide. The data were produced by immunoSEQ multiplex PCR, yet TCRdb's version contains in-frame clones alone and is incomplete. This table holds 31,000 or so clones, 75% to 95% found once. The specimen sequenced was naive CD4+ T cells sorted from blood. All receptors come from a man aged 30-40 years in good health and a related stem cell transplant donor. Both conserved end residues are part of each CDR3. The D gene is left open where the match is weak. Only some rows state a clone size, as once, few, many or a class for expanded clones.

clone_size | d_call | j_call | v_call | cdr3_nt | cdr3_aa
NA | TRBD2 | TRBJ2-5 | TRBV10-1 | TGCGCCAGCAGCCCCGGGACCCCGGGAGGGATGGAGACCCAGTACTTC | CASSPGTPGGMETQYF
NA | TRBD2 | TRBJ2-7 | TRBV7-2 | TGTGCCAGCAGCTTGACTAGCGGGGGGGACGGAAGCTACGAGCAGTACTTC | CASSLTSGGDGSYEQYF
NA | NA | TRBJ2-3 | TRBV25-1 | TGTGCCAGCAGGGGACTTATCACAGATACGCAGTATTTT | CASRGLITDTQYF
NA | NA | TRBJ1-1 | TRBV29-1 | TGCAGCGTTGATACGGGGGTCACTGAAGCTTTCTTT | CSVDTGVTEAFF
NA | TRBD1 | TRBJ1-6 | TRBV9 | TGTGCCAGCAGCTTGAGGGGACAGGGCGATAATTCACCCCTCCACTTT | CASSLRGQGDNSPLHF
NA | NA | TRBJ1-2 | TRBV28 | TGTGCCAGCAGTTTATGGGGGGGGGCGCAGGGAGGCTACACCTTC | CASSLWGGAQGGYTF
NA | TRBD1 | TRBJ1-5 | TRBV28 | TGTGCCAGCAGTCCCCGGACAGGTGGGGCAAATCAGCCCCAGCATTTT | CASSPRTGGANQPQHF
NA | NA | TRBJ2-1 | TRBV15 | TGTGCCACCAGCAGAGATCAAGGGCTAGCGTACAACAATGAGCAGTTCTTC | CATSRDQGLAYNNEQFF
few | TRBD1 | TRBJ1-1 | TRBV18 | TGTGCCAGCTCATTACAGGGGCCTGGGGAAACTGAAGCTTTCTTT | CASSLQGPGETEAFF
NA | NA | TRBJ1-2 | TRBV14 | TGTGCCAGCAGCCAAGCCCCCATTTCAGGGGAAGGCTACACCTTC | CASSQAPISGEGYTF
NA | NA | TRBJ1-4 | TRBV19 | TGTGCCAGTACCTCGTCAGGTCGTAATGAAAAACTGTTTTTT | CASTSSGRNEKLFF
NA | NA | TRBJ2-5 | TRBV5-1 | NA | CASSFGPGQETQYF